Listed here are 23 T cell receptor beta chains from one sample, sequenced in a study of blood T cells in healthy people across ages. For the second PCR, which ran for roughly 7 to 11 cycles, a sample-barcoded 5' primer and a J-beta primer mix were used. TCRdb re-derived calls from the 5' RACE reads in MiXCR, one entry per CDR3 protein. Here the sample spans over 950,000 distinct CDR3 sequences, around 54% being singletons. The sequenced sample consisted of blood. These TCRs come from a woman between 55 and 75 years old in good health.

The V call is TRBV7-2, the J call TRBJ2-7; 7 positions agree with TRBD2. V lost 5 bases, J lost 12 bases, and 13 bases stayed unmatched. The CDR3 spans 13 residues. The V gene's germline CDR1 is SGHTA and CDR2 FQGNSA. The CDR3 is CASSAGAGETRYF. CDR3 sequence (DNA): TGTGCCAGCAGCGCGGGCGCGGGGGAGACCCGGTACTTC.

The CDR3 is CSATGAYGETQYF. The CDR3 DNA follows: TGCAGTGCAACCGGGGCCTATGGGGAGACCCAGTACTTC. The rearrangement joins TRBV20-1 to TRBJ2-5; D is possibly TRBD1 or TRBD2 (5 bases each). Germline values: CDR1 DFQATT, CDR2 SNEGSKA (reference sequence). Trimming removed 6 bases from V and 5 bases from J, with 16 bases in between. There are 13 residues in the CDR3.

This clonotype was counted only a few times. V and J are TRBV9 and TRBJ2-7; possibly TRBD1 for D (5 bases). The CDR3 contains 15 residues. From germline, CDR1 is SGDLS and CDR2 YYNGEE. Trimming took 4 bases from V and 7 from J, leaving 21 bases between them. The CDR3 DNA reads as TGTGCCAGCAGCTCAACTGGGGCAGGCTACAATGAGCAGTACTTC. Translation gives CASSSTGAGYNEQYF.

The CDR3 sequence: CASSVLRGIDTQYF. The CDR3, as DNA: TGTGCCAGCAGCGTATTGAGGGGCATAGATACGCAGTATTTT. This chain connects TRBV9 to TRBJ2-3; the D call may be TRBD1 or TRBD2 (5 bases each). V was pared by 1 base and J by 5 bases, with 11 bases between. Germline values: CDR1 SGDLS, CDR2 YYNGEE. The CDR3 is made up of 14 amino acids.

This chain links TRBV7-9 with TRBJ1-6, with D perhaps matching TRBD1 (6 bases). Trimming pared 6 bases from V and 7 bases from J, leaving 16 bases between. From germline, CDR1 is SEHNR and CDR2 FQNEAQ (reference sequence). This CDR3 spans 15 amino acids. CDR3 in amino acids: CASSPTGNFNSPLHF. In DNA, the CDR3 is TGTGCCAGCAGTCCCACAGGGAACTTCAATTCACCCCTCCACTTT. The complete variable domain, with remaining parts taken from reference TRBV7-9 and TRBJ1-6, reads DTGVSQNPRHKITKRGQNVTFRCDPISEHNRLYWYRQTLGQGPEFLTYFQNEAQLEKSRLLSDRFSAERPKGSFSTLEIQRTEQGDSAMYLCASSPTGNFNSPLHFGNGTRLTVT.

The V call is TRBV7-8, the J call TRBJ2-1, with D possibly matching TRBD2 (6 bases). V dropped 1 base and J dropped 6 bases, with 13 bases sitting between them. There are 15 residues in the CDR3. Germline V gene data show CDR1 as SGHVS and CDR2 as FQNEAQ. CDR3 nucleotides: TGTGCCAGCAGCTTAGTAGGTTGGGACTGCAATGAGCAGTTCTTC. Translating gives CASSLVGWDCNEQFF.

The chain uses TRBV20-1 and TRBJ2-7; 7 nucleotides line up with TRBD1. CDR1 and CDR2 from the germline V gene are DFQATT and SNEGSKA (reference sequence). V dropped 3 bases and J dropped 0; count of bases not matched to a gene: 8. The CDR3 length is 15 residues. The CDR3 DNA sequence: TGCAGTGCTAGGGATCGACAGGGCGCCTCCTACGAGCAGTACTTC. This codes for CSARDRQGASYEQYF.

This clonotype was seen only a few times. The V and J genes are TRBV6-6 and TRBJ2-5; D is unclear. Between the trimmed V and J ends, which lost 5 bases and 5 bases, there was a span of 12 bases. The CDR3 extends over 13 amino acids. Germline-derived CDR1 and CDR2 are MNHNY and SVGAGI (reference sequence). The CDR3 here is CASSPRNGETQYF. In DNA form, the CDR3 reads TGTGCCAGCAGTCCTAGGAATGGGGAGACCCAGTACTTC.

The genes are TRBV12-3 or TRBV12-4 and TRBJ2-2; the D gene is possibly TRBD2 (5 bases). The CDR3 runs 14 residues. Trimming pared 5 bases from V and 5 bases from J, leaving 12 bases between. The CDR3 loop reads CASSQVGGTGELFF. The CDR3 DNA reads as TGTGCCAGCAGTCAGGTCGGAGGAACCGGGGAGCTGTTTTTT.

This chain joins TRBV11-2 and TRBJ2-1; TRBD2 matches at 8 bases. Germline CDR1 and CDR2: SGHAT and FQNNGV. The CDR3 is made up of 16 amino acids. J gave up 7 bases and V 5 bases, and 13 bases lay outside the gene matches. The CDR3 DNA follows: TGTGCCAGCAGCCCGAGCTTCCACGGGACTAGGAATGAGCAGTTCTTC. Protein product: CASSPSFHGTRNEQFF.

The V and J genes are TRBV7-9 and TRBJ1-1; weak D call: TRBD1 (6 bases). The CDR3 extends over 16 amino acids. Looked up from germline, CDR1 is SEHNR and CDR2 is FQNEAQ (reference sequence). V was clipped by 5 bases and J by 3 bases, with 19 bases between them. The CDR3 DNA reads TGTGCCAGCAGCCTAAGGGGGGGGCTGAGGGACACTGAAGCTTTCTTT. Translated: CASSLRGGLRDTEAFF.

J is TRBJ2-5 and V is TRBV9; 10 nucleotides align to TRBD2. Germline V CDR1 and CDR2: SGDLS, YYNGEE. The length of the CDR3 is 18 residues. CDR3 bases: TGTGCTCGCAGCGTAGATACTAGCGGGGTACAGTACCAAGAGACCCAGTACTTC. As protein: CARSVDTSGVQYQETQYF.

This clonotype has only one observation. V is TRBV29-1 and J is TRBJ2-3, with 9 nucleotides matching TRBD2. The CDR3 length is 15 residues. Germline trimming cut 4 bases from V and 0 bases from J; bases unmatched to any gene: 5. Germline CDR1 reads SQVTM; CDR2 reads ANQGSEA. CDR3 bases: TGCAGCGTTGTGACTAGCGGTATTAGCACAGATACGCAGTATTTT. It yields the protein CSVVTSGISTDTQYF.

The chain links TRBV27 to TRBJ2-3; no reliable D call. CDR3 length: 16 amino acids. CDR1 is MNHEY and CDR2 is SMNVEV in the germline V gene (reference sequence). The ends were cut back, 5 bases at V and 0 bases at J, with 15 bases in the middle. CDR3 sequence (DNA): TGTGCCAGCAGTCTCATAGCCTCCCTTAGCACAGATACGCAGTATTTT. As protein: CASSLIASLSTDTQYF.

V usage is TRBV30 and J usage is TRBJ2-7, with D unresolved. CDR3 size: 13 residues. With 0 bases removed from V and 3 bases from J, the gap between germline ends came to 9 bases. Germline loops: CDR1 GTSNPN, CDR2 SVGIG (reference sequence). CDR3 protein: CAWSVRFVYEQYF. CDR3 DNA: TGTGCCTGGAGTGTACGGTTCGTCTACGAGCAGTACTTC.

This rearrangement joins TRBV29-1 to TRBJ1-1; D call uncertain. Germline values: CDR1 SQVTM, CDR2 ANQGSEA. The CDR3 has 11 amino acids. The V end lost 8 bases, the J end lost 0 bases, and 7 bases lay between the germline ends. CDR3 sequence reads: CSIVVNTEAFF. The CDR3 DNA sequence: TGCAGCATCGTAGTGAACACTGAAGCTTTCTTT. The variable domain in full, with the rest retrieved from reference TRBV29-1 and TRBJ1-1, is SAVISQKPSRDICQRGTSLTIQCQVDSQVTMMFWYRQQPGQSLTLIATANQGSEATYESGFVIDKFPISRPNLTFSTLTVSNMSPEDSSIYLCSIVVNTEAFFGQGTRLTVV.

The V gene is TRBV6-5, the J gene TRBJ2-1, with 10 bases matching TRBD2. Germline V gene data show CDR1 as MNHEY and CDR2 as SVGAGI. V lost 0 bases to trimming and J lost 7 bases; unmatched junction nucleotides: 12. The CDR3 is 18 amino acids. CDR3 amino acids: CASSYSRASGSIWNEQFF. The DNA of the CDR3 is TGTGCCAGCAGTTACTCCCGGGCTAGCGGGAGTATATGGAATGAGCAGTTCTTC.

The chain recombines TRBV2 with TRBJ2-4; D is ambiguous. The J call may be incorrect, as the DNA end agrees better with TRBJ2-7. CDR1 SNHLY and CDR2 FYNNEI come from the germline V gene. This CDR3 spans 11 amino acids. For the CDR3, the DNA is TGTGCCAGCAGTACAAGGGACGAGCAGTACTTC. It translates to CASSTRDEQYF.

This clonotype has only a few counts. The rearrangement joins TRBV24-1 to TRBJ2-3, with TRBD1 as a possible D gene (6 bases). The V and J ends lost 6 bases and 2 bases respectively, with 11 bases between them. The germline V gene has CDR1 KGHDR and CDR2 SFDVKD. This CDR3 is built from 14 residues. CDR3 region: CATSSTGATDTQYF. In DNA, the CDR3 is TGTGCCACCAGTTCGACAGGAGCCACAGATACGCAGTATTTT.

The CDR3 bases are TGCAGTGCCCCTCGACTAGGACCCTACGAGCAGTACTTC. Its translation is CSAPRLGPYEQYF. The genes are TRBV20-1 and TRBJ2-7, with D maybe TRBD2 (6 bases). Germline V gene lookup returns CDR1 DFQATT and CDR2 SNEGSKA (reference sequence). The CDR3 runs to 13 residues. V was cut by 6 bases and J by 2 bases, with 14 bases left in between.

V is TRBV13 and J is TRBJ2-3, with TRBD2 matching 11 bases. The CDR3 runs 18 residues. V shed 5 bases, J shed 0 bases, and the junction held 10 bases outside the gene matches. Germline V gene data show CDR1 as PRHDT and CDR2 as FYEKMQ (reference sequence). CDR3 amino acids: CASSASPSGRPSTDTQYF. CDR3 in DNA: TGTGCCAGCAGCGCCAGCCCTAGCGGGAGGCCTAGCACAGATACGCAGTATTTT. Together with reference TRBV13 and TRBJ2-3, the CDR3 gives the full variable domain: AAGVIQSPRHLIKEKRETATLKCYPIPRHDTVYWYQQGPGQDPQFLISFYEKMQSDKGSIPDRFSAQQFSDYHSELNMSSLELGDSALYFCASSASPSGRPSTDTQYFGPGTRLTVL.

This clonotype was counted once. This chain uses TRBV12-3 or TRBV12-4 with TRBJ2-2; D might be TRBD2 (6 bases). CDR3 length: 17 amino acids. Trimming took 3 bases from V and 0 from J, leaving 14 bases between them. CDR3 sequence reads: CASSFRREHANTGELFF. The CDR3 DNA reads TGTGCCAGCAGTTTTCGTCGGGAGCACGCGAACACCGGGGAGCTGTTTTTT.

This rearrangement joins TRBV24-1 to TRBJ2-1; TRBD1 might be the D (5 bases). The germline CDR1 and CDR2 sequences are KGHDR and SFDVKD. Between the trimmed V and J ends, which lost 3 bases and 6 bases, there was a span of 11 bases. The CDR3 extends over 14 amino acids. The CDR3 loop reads CATSDPGQVNEQFF. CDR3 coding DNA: TGTGCCACCAGTGATCCCGGACAAGTCAATGAGCAGTTCTTC.